The rows below give T cell receptor beta chains drawn from one sample of a study of T-cell memory formation after mild COVID-19. Via MiXCR, TCRdb re-called the 5' RACE reads, giving one row per CDR3 protein. Here the sample spans around 300,000 distinct CDR3 sequences, roughly 13% being singletons. Specimen: PBMCs or a T cell subset sorted from them (not recorded which). All receptors derive from a man aged 18 to 30 who had mild COVID-19 (a few samples of this study predate the infection). Cell type and time point are not known. Each CDR3 is given with its conserved first and last residue. D genes are given only for firm matches. Size is omitted from some rows. Given values are once, few, many or a class for expanded clones.

clone size: many; J gene: TRBJ1-2; D gene: .; V gene: TRBV4-2; CDR3 protein: CASSQDFSSYYGYTF; CDR3 DNA: TGTGCCAGCAGCCAAGATTTTTCCAGCTACTATGGCTACACCTTC
clone size: .; J gene: TRBJ1-3; D gene: .; V gene: TRBV20-1; CDR3 protein: CSAGRSEGNTIYF; CDR3 DNA: TGCAGTGCTGGACGCTCCGAAGGAAACACCATATATTTT
clone size: .; J gene: TRBJ2-5; D gene: .; V gene: TRBV5-1; CDR3 protein: CASSLGRGPLQETQYF; CDR3 DNA: TGCGCCAGCAGCTTGGGTCGGGGGCCCCTCCAAGAGACCCAGTACTTC
clone size: .; J gene: TRBJ2-7; D gene: .; V gene: TRBV12-3/TRBV12-4; CDR3 protein: CASKMDSSYEQYF; CDR3 DNA: TGTGCCAGCAAGATGGACTCGTCCTACGAGCAGTACTTC
clone size: few; J gene: TRBJ2-3; D gene: .; V gene: TRBV29-1; CDR3 protein: CSDIQTHPTQYF; CDR3 DNA: TGCAGCGATATTCAGACCCATCCCACGCAGTATTTT
clone size: .; J gene: TRBJ2-2; D gene: .; V gene: TRBV7-8; CDR3 protein: CASSPRLDTGELFF; CDR3 DNA: TGTGCCAGCAGCCCGCGACTCGACACCGGGGAGCTGTTTTTT
clone size: .; J gene: TRBJ1-1; D gene: .; V gene: TRBV5-1; CDR3 protein: CASSPGGLTGSTEAFF; CDR3 DNA: TGCGCCAGCAGCCCCGGTGGGCTAACAGGGAGTACTGAAGCTTTCTTT
clone size: .; J gene: TRBJ2-1; D gene: .; V gene: TRBV2; CDR3 protein: CASSDPSASSYNEQFF; CDR3 DNA: TGTGCCAGCAGTGACCCCTCCGCGAGCTCCTACAATGAGCAGTTCTTC
clone size: many; J gene: TRBJ2-3; D gene: .; V gene: TRBV6-1; CDR3 protein: CASSEGTASTDTQYF; CDR3 DNA: TGTGCCAGCAGTGAAGGGACAGCTAGCACAGATACGCAGTATTTT
clone size: few; J gene: TRBJ1-4; D gene: TRBD1; V gene: TRBV27; CDR3 protein: CASTPGTANEKLFF; CDR3 DNA: TGTGCCAGCACTCCGGGGACAGCTAATGAAAAACTGTTTTTT
clone size: .; J gene: TRBJ1-1; D gene: TRBD1; V gene: TRBV4-1; CDR3 protein: CASSLRDRGSNLNTEAFF; CDR3 DNA: TGCGCCAGCAGCCTCCGTGACAGGGGATCTAACTTGAACACTGAAGCTTTCTTT
clone size: few; J gene: TRBJ2-5; D gene: .; V gene: TRBV20-1; CDR3 protein: CSATTLGRHQETQYF; CDR3 DNA: TGCAGTGCTACCACCTTGGGGAGACACCAAGAGACCCAGTACTTC
clone size: few; J gene: TRBJ2-3; D gene: .; V gene: TRBV12-3/TRBV12-4; CDR3 protein: CASSFSFGGPSTDTQYF; CDR3 DNA: TGTGCCAGCAGTTTCTCCTTCGGCGGACCTAGCACAGATACGCAGTATTTT
clone size: .; J gene: TRBJ2-1; D gene: .; V gene: TRBV4-3; CDR3 protein: CASSQVSYNEQFF; CDR3 DNA: TGCGCCAGCAGCCAAGTCTCCTACAATGAGCAGTTCTTC
clone size: .; J gene: TRBJ1-2; D gene: .; V gene: TRBV7-8; CDR3 protein: CASSPISSGYTF; CDR3 DNA: TGTGCCAGCAGCCCCATCTCTTCTGGCTACACCTTC
clone size: few; J gene: TRBJ2-5; D gene: TRBD1; V gene: TRBV9; CDR3 protein: CASSPYRGEVGETQYF; CDR3 DNA: TGTGCCAGCAGCCCGTACAGGGGAGAGGTTGGAGAGACCCAGTACTTC
clone size: .; J gene: TRBJ2-3; D gene: .; V gene: TRBV12-3/TRBV12-4; CDR3 protein: CASSPRTETSTDTQYF; CDR3 DNA: TGTGCCAGCAGCCCTCGGACAGAGACAAGCACAGATACGCAGTATTTT
clone size: .; J gene: TRBJ2-3; D gene: .; V gene: TRBV12-3/TRBV12-4; CDR3 protein: CASSLRTGAGTDTQYF; CDR3 DNA: TGTGCCAGCAGTTTAAGGACGGGGGCCGGCACAGATACGCAGTATTTT
clone size: .; J gene: TRBJ2-7; D gene: .; V gene: TRBV12-3/TRBV12-4; CDR3 protein: CASRSGRRALHEQYF; CDR3 DNA: TGTGCCAGCAGGTCGGGACGGAGGGCGCTCCACGAGCAGTACTTC
clone size: few; J gene: TRBJ2-5; D gene: .; V gene: TRBV4-3; CDR3 protein: CASSPQTAGGETQYF; CDR3 DNA: TGCGCCAGCAGCCCCCAGACGGCTGGGGGGGAGACCCAGTACTTC
clone size: few; J gene: TRBJ1-1; D gene: .; V gene: TRBV11-2; CDR3 protein: CASSFDSYTEAFF; CDR3 DNA: TGTGCCAGCAGCTTTGACAGTTACACTGAAGCTTTCTTT
clone size: .; J gene: TRBJ2-1; D gene: TRBD2; V gene: TRBV20-1; CDR3 protein: CSARGLAGVSYNEQFF; CDR3 DNA: TGCAGTGCTAGGGGACTAGCGGGGGTCTCCTACAATGAGCAGTTCTTC
clone size: few; J gene: TRBJ1-1; D gene: .; V gene: TRBV25-1; CDR3 protein: CASSVPGGSTEAFF; CDR3 DNA: TGTGCCAGCAGTGTCCCTGGGGGGAGCACTGAAGCTTTCTTT
clone size: few; J gene: TRBJ1-5; D gene: .; V gene: TRBV19; CDR3 protein: CASSIPPGPGHF; CDR3 DNA: TGTGCCAGTAGTATCCCCCCCGGCCCGGGGCATTTT
clone size: few; J gene: TRBJ1-2; D gene: .; V gene: TRBV12-3/TRBV12-4; CDR3 protein: CASRTWSSYGYTF; CDR3 DNA: TGTGCCAGCAGGACTTGGAGCAGTTATGGCTACACCTTC
clone size: many; J gene: TRBJ1-2; D gene: .; V gene: TRBV2; CDR3 protein: CASSENGYGYTF; CDR3 DNA: TGTGCCAGCAGTGAGAATGGTTATGGCTACACCTTC
clone size: few; J gene: TRBJ2-2; D gene: .; V gene: TRBV5-5; CDR3 protein: CASSCRGGGKEKSTGELFF; CDR3 DNA: TGTGCCAGCAGCTGTCGCGGAGGGGGCAAGGAGAAGAGCACCGGGGAGCTGTTTTTT
clone size: .; J gene: TRBJ2-3; D gene: TRBD2; V gene: TRBV12-3/TRBV12-4; CDR3 protein: CASSWAGGATDTQYF; CDR3 DNA: TGTGCCAGCAGTTGGGCGGGGGGTGCCACAGATACGCAGTATTTT
clone size: .; J gene: TRBJ1-5; D gene: .; V gene: TRBV28; CDR3 protein: CASSFLQVNQPQHF; CDR3 DNA: TGTGCCAGCAGTTTTTTACAGGTCAATCAGCCCCAGCATTTT
clone size: few; J gene: TRBJ1-6; D gene: .; V gene: TRBV20-1; CDR3 protein: CSLTGYNSPLHF; CDR3 DNA: TGCAGTTTGACTGGGTATAATTCACCCCTCCACTTT
clone size: few; J gene: TRBJ2-7; D gene: .; V gene: TRBV27; CDR3 protein: CASSYAASYEQYF; CDR3 DNA: TGTGCCAGCAGTTATGCAGCCTCCTACGAGCAGTACTTC
clone size: .; J gene: TRBJ2-1; D gene: .; V gene: TRBV9; CDR3 protein: CASRASGYGNEQFF; CDR3 DNA: TGTGCCAGCAGGGCGAGTGGCTATGGAAATGAGCAGTTCTTC
clone size: .; J gene: TRBJ1-2; D gene: TRBD1; V gene: TRBV6-5; CDR3 protein: CASSSLTGINYGYTF; CDR3 DNA: TGTGCCAGCAGTTCCCTGACAGGGATAAACTATGGCTACACCTTC
clone size: many; J gene: TRBJ1-2; D gene: .; V gene: TRBV4-3; CDR3 protein: CASSQDLYGGGYTF; CDR3 DNA: TGCGCCAGCAGCCAAGATCTCTACGGGGGAGGCTACACCTTC
clone size: few; J gene: TRBJ1-5; D gene: .; V gene: TRBV20-1; CDR3 protein: CSALLGRINQPQHF; CDR3 DNA: TGCAGTGCTCTGCTTGGCAGGATAAATCAGCCCCAGCATTTT
clone size: .; J gene: TRBJ2-7; D gene: .; V gene: TRBV2; CDR3 protein: CASSEPEPYEQYF; CDR3 DNA: TGTGCCAGCAGTGAACCCGAACCCTACGAGCAGTACTTC
clone size: .; J gene: TRBJ2-7; D gene: .; V gene: TRBV4-1; CDR3 protein: CASSQARGLYYEQYF; CDR3 DNA: TGCGCCAGCAGCCAAGCCAGGGGATTGTACTACGAGCAGTACTTC
clone size: .; J gene: TRBJ1-1; D gene: TRBD1; V gene: TRBV5-5; CDR3 protein: CASSLQGADEAFF; CDR3 DNA: TGTGCCAGCAGCTTGCAGGGGGCGGATGAAGCTTTCTTT
clone size: .; J gene: TRBJ1-1; D gene: .; V gene: TRBV28; CDR3 protein: CASIWGNTEAFF; CDR3 DNA: TGTGCCAGCATCTGGGGGAACACTGAAGCTTTCTTT
clone size: .; J gene: TRBJ2-6; D gene: .; V gene: TRBV6-2/TRBV6-3; CDR3 protein: CASTRGGVAGANVLTF; CDR3 DNA: TGTGCCAGCACCCGAGGTGGGGTGGCAGGGGCCAACGTCCTGACTTTC
clone size: many; J gene: TRBJ2-2; D gene: .; V gene: TRBV2; CDR3 protein: CASRFRGLTGELFF; CDR3 DNA: TGTGCCAGCAGGTTCCGGGGTCTCACCGGGGAGCTGTTTTTT
clone size: .; J gene: TRBJ2-1; D gene: .; V gene: TRBV18; CDR3 protein: CASSPLSVPDNEQFF; CDR3 DNA: TGTGCCAGCTCACCGTTGAGCGTCCCGGACAATGAGCAGTTCTTC
clone size: many; J gene: TRBJ2-7; D gene: .; V gene: TRBV11-2; CDR3 protein: CASSFEGGYEQYF; CDR3 DNA: TGTGCCAGCAGCTTTGAGGGAGGTTACGAGCAGTACTTC
clone size: .; J gene: TRBJ1-1; D gene: TRBD1; V gene: TRBV19; CDR3 protein: CASSYDRAEAFF; CDR3 DNA: TGTGCCAGTAGTTACGACAGGGCTGAAGCTTTCTTT
clone size: .; J gene: TRBJ2-1; D gene: TRBD1; V gene: TRBV7-2; CDR3 protein: CASSLVDRDEQFF; CDR3 DNA: TGTGCCAGCAGCTTGGTAGACAGGGATGAGCAGTTCTTC
clone size: .; J gene: TRBJ2-3; D gene: TRBD2; V gene: TRBV4-3; CDR3 protein: CASSRHLADTDTQYF; CDR3 DNA: TGCGCCAGCAGCCGACACCTAGCGGACACAGATACGCAGTATTTT
clone size: .; J gene: TRBJ2-3; D gene: .; V gene: TRBV4-2; CDR3 protein: CASSDGGQLAGPTDTQYF; CDR3 DNA: TGTGCCAGCAGCGACGGGGGCCAATTAGCGGGCCCCACAGATACGCAGTATTTT